These 5 T cell receptor beta chains were all obtained from the same sample, sequenced in a study of blood T cell repertoires in COVID-19. Measured with immunoSEQ multiplex PCR; TCRdb has only the in-frame clones, and not every one. The repertoire holds about 150,000 clones, with under 95% as singletons. The specimen was peripheral blood. These receptors were collected from a man over 45 with acute or convalescent COVID-19.

The J gene is TRBJ1-1, the V gene TRBV30, with unresolved D. Germline V gene data show CDR1 as GTSNPN and CDR2 as SVGIG (reference sequence). The CDR3 totals 14 residues. V lost 3 bases and J lost 1, with 12 bases in between. CDR3: CAWRPETKNTEAFF. The CDR3 bases are TGTGCCTGGAGGCCCGAGACTAAGAACACTGAAGCTTTCTTT. The full variable domain, with the rest looked up from reference TRBV30 and TRBJ1-1, is SQTIHQWPATLVQPVGSPLSLECTVEGTSNPNLYWYRQAAGRGLQLLFYSVGIGQISSEVPQNLSASRPQDRQFILSSKKLLLSDSGFYLCAWRPETKNTEAFFGQGTRLTVV.

The chain couples TRBV28 to TRBJ2-3; 9 nucleotides agree with TRBD2. The J segment lost 0 bases and the V segment lost 4 bases, leaving 2 bases of the junction unmatched. Germline loops: CDR1 MDHEN, CDR2 SYDVKM. The CDR3 sequence is 15 residues long. The CDR3 region has the DNA TGTGCCAGCAGTTCTAGCGGGGCGAGCACAGATACGCAGTATTTT. Protein product: CASSSSGASTDTQYF. The entire variable domain, with the rest obtained from reference TRBV28 and TRBJ2-3, is as follows: DVKVTQSSRYLVKRTGEKVFLECVQDMDHENMFWYRQDPGLGLRLIYFSYDVKMKEKGDIPEGYSVSREKKERFSLILESASTNQTSMYLCASSSSGASTDTQYFGPGTRLTVL.

The chain employs TRBV29-1 and TRBJ1-1; no reliable D call. The CDR3 runs to 13 residues. V was pared by 4 bases and J by 0 bases, with 9 bases between. Per the germline V gene, CDR1 is SQVTM and CDR2 is ANQGSEA. The chain's CDR3 is CSVVRVLNTEAFF. For the CDR3, the DNA is TGCAGCGTTGTGAGGGTCTTGAACACTGAAGCTTTCTTT.

This clone occurred once. The chain recombines TRBV5-1 with TRBJ1-1, with 10 bases matching TRBD1. From germline, CDR1 is SGHRS and CDR2 YFSETQ. This CDR3 comprises 16 residues. The junction had 8 bases not matched to a gene; V was cut back by 0 bases and J by 6 bases. CDR3 loop: CASSLGQGAPLSEAFF. The CDR3 DNA sequence: TGCGCCAGCAGCTTGGGACAGGGGGCCCCGTTATCTGAAGCTTTCTTT.

CDR3 sequence: CATATGTSGFNEQFF. The CDR3 DNA follows: TGTGCCACAGCCACCGGGACTAGCGGCTTCAATGAGCAGTTCTTC. This chain uses TRBV6-4 with TRBJ2-1; 11 bases are a match to TRBD2. J lost 6 bases, V lost 10 bases, and 11 bases had no gene match. CDR3 length: 15 amino acids. Germline V gene sequence: CDR1 MRHNA, CDR2 SNTAGT.